This TCR beta chain was captured in a study of immune evolution from preneoplasia to lung adenocarcinoma. Study-wide results and caveats: Top clone frequencies peaked in normal lung, apparently declining through invasive adenocarcinoma. Later-stage lesions appeared to have more T cells, more diversity, less clonality.

This clone was recorded a few times. Its antigen is undetermined. Germline values: CDR1 LGHNA, CDR2 YNFKEQ. With V trimmed by 1 base and J by 4 bases, 5 bases remained unmatched. The CDR3 is 16 residues long. The protocol was immunoSEQ multiplex PCR, while the TCRdb copy is restricted to in-frame clones and leaves out a portion. The sample has some 5,100 clones, about 80% seen once. After pathologic assessment, macro-dissection selected premalignant or tumor cells for extraction. The clonotype originates from a person in their sixties or seventies with lung adenocarcinoma. This sequence joins TRBV4-2 and TRBJ2-1; 9 nucleotides align to TRBD2. The sequenced sample consisted of FFPE minimally invasive lung adenocarcinoma tissue. The CDR3 sequence is CASSQGSGLAYNEQFF. CDR3 sequence (DNA): TGTGCCAGCAGCCAAGGCTCCGGACTAGCGTACAATGAGCAGTTCTTC.